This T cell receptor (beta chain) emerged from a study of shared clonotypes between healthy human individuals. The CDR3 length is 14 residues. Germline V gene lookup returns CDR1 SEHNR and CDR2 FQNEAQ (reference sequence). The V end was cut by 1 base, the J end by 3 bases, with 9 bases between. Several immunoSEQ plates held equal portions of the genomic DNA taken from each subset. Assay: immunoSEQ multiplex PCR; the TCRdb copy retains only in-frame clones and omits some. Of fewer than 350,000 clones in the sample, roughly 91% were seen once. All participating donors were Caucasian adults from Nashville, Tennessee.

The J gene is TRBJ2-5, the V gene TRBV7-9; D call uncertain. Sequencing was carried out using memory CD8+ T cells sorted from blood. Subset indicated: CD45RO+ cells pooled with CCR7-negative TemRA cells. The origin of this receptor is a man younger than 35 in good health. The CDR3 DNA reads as TGTGCCAGCAGCTTAGTATCGTGGGAAGAGACCCAGTACTTC. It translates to CASSLVSWEETQYF.